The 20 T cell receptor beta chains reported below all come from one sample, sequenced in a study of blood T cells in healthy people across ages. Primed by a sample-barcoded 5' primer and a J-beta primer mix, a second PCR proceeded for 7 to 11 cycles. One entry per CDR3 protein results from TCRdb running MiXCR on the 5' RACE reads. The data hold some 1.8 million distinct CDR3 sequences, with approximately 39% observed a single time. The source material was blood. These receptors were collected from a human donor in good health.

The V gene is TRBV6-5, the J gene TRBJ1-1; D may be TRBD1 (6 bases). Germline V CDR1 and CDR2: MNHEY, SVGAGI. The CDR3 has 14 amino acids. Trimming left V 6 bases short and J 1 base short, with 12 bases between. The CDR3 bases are TGTGCCAGCAGATACAGGGAGGGGAACACTGAAGCTTTCTTT. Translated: CASRYREGNTEAFF.

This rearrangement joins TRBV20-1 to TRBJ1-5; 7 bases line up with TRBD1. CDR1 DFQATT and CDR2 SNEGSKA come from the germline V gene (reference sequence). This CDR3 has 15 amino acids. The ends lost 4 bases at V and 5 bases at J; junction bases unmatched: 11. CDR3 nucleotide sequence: TGCAGTGCTAAATCCCGACAGGGACTATATCAGCCCCAGCATTTT. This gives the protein CSAKSRQGLYQPQHF.

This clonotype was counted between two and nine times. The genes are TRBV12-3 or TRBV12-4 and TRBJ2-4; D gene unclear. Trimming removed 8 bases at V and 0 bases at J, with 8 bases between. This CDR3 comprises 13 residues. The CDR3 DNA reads TGTGCCAGCGCCAAAATAGCCAAAAACATTCAGTACTTC. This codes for CASAKIAKNIQYF.

The CDR3 region is CASSEDSQNEQFF. Here the CDR3 DNA reads TGTGCCAGCAGCGAGGACAGTCAGAATGAGCAGTTCTTC. This sequence joins TRBV5-6 and TRBJ2-1, with D possibly matching TRBD1 (6 bases). CDR1 and CDR2 from the germline V gene are SGHDT and YYEEEE. V was shortened by 4 bases and J by 7 bases, with 12 bases between the two germline ends. The CDR3 length is 13 residues.

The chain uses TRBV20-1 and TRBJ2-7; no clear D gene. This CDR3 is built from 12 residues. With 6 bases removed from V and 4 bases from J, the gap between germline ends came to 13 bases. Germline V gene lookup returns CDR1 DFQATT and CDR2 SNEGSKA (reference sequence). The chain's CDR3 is CSAPLGWYEQYF. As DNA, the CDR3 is TGCAGTGCCCCTTTAGGCTGGTACGAGCAGTACTTC.

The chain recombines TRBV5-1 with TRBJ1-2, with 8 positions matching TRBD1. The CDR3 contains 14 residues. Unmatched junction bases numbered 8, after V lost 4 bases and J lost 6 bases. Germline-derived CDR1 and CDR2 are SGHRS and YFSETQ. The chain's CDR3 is CASSPQGAPDGYTF. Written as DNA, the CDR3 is TGCGCCAGCAGCCCCCAGGGGGCCCCAGATGGCTACACCTTC.

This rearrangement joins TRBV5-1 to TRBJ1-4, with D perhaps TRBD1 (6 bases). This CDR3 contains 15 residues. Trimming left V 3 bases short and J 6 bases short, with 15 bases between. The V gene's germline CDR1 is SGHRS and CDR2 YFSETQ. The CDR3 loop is CASSWGQGRHEKLFF. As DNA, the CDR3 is TGCGCCAGCAGCTGGGGGCAGGGACGACATGAAAAACTGTTTTTT.

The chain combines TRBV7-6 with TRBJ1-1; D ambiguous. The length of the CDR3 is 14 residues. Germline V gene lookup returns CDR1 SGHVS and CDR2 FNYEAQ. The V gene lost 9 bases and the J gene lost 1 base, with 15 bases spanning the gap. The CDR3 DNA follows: TGTGCCAGTAAGGCCCTGAGTTGGAACACTGAAGCTTTCTTT. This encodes CASKALSWNTEAFF.

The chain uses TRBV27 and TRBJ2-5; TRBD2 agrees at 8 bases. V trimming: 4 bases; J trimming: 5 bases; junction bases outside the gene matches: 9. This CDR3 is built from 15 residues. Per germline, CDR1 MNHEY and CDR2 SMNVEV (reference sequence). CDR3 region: CASSSSASGQETQYF. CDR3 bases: TGTGCCAGCAGTTCTTCTGCTAGCGGGCAGGAGACCCAGTACTTC.

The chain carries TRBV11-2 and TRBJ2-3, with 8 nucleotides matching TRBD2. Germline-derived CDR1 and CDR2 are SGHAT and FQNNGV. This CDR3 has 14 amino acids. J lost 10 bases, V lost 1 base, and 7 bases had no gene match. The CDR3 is CASSLAGGPVSQYF. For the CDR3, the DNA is TGTGCCAGCAGCTTAGCGGGGGGGCCGGTTTCGCAGTATTTT.

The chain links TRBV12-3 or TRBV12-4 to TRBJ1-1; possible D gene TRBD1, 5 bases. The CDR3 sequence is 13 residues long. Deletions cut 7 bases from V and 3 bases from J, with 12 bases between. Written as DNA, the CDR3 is TGTGCCAGCACCTCGGACAAATACACTGAAGCTTTCTTT. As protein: CASTSDKYTEAFF.

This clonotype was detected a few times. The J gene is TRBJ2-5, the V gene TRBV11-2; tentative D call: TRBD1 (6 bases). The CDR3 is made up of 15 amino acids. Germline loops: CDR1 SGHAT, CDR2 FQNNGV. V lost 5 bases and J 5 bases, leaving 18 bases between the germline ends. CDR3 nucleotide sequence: TGTGCCAGCAGCCCAACCACAGGGTCCGCGGAGACCCAGTACTTC. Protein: CASSPTTGSAETQYF.

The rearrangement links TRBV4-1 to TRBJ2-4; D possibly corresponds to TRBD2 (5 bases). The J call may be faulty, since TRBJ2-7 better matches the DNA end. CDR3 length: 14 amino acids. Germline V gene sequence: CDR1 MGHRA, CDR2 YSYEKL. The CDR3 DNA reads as TGCGCCAGCAGCCAAGGCGGACTGACCTACGAGCAGTACTTC. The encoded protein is CASSQGGLTYEQYF.

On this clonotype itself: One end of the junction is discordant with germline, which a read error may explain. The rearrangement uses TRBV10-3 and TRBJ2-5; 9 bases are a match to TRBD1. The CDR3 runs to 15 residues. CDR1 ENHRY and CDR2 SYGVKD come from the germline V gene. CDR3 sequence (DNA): TGTGCCATCAGTGAAGGGGGGACAGGGAAAGAGTCCCAGTACTTC. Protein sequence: CAISEGGTGKESQYF.

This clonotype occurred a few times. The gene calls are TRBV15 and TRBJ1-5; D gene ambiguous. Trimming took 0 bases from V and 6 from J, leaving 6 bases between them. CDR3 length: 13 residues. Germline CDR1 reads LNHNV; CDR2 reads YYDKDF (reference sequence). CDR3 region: CATSRDPTQPQHF. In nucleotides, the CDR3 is TGTGCCACCAGCAGAGATCCAACTCAGCCCCAGCATTTT.

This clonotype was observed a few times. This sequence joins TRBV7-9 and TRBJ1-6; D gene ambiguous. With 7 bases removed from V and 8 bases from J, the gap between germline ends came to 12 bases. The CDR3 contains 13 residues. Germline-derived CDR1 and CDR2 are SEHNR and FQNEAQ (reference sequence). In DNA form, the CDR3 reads TGTGCCAGCACTTATAATCGTGATTCACCCCTCCACTTT. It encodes CASTYNRDSPLHF.

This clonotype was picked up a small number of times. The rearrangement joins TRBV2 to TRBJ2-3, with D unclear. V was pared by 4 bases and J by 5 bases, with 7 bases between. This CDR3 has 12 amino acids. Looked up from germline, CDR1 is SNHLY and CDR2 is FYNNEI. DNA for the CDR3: TGTGCCAGCAGTGGGACGATAGATACGCAGTATTTT. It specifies CASSGTIDTQYF.

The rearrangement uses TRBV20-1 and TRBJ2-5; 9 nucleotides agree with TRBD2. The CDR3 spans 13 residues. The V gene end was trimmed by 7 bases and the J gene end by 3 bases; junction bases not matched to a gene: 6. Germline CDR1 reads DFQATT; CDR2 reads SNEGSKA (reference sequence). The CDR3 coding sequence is TGCAGTGAGCGGGGGGCCGGGAAAGAGACCCAGTACTTC. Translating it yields CSERGAGKETQYF.

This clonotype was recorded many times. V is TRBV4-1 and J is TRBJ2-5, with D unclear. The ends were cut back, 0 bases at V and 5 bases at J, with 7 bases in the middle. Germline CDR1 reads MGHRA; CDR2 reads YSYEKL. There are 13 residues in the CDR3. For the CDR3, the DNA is TGCGCCAGCAGCCAAGATCCAGAGGAGACCCAGTACTTC. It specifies CASSQDPEETQYF.

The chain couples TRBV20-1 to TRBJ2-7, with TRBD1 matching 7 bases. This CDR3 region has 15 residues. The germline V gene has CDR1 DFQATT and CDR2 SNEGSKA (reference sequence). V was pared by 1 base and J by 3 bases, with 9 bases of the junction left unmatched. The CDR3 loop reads CSARVGDRLYYEQYF. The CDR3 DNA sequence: TGCAGTGCTAGAGTAGGGGACAGACTATACTACGAGCAGTACTTC.